Listed here are 5 T cell receptor beta chains from one sample, sequenced in a study of T cell repertoires in cytomegalovirus infection (dated by TCRdb to between 2019 and 2020). TCRdb shows the sequencer as Illumina HiSeq 1500. The public reads were quality trimmed at Q25 with fastp and then assembled into clones with MiXCR by TCRdb, keeping productive beta chains. Entries are consolidated by CDR3 protein sequence, retaining the most common genes and DNA. A total of about 360,000 distinct CDR3 sequences appear in this sample, around a sixth of them only once. Around 10% of the sample goes to the ten largest clones. The sequenced material came from PBMCs. Receptors originate from a human donor in good health (CMV status not recorded). Some clones in this sample may be carry-over from other donors' samples.

This clonotype was observed a few times. Here the CDR3 reads CASSLQGTGTEAFF. The DNA of the CDR3 is TGTGCCAGCAGTTTGCAGGGGACGGGCACTGAAGCTTTCTTT. The chain employs TRBV12-3 or TRBV12-4 and TRBJ1-1; tentatively, D is TRBD1 (6 bases). V gave up 3 bases and J gave up 4 bases, with 12 bases separating them. This CDR3 contains 14 residues.

Note on this clonotype: A read error is possible here, since a much larger clone lies one base away. The chain combines TRBV19 with TRBJ2-5, with TRBD2 identical over 14 bases. Trimming removed 7 bases from V and 5 bases from J; junction bases left unmatched: 18. The CDR3 totals 19 residues. Germline loops: CDR1 LNHDA, CDR2 SQIVND (reference sequence). The CDR3 DNA sequence: TGTGCCAGTACTGCCGGACTAGCGGGAGGCTCGGTGCTCGAGGAGACCCAGTACTTC. This gives the protein CASTAGLAGGSVLEETQYF.

The V call is TRBV19, the J call TRBJ1-5, with D unclear. V lost 6 bases to trimming and J lost 5 bases, with 14 bases between them. This CDR3 spans 14 amino acids. Germline CDR1 LNHDA, CDR2 SQIVND (reference sequence). The CDR3 DNA reads as TGTGCCAGTAGCCCGATAGCGCGGGATCAGCCCCAGCATTTT. Translated, it gives CASSPIARDQPQHF.

This clonotype has a handful of counts. This chain uses TRBV7-9 with TRBJ2-1; TRBD2 matches at 9 bases. Unmatched junction bases numbered 8, after V lost 1 base and J lost 7 bases. CDR1 is SEHNR, CDR2 FQNEAQ, per germline (reference sequence). The CDR3 loop spans 16 amino acids. Here the CDR3 reads CASSLGPAGGRNEQFF. For the CDR3, the DNA is TGTGCCAGCAGCTTAGGTCCAGCGGGAGGCAGGAATGAGCAGTTCTTC. The full variable domain, in which reference TRBV7-9 and TRBJ2-1 provide the parts outside the CDR3, is DTGVSQNPRHKITKRGQNVTFRCDPISEHNRLYWYRQTLGQGPEFLTYFQNEAQLEKSRLLSDRFSAERPKGSFSTLEIQRTEQGDSAMYLCASSLGPAGGRNEQFFGPGTRLTVL.

This clonotype was seen a handful of times. V is TRBV20-1 and J is TRBJ2-7; D is perhaps TRBD1 (5 bases). Trimming removed 6 bases from V and 0 bases from J, with 15 bases in between. The CDR3 is 14 amino acids. Germline-derived CDR1 and CDR2 are DFQATT and SNEGSKA (reference sequence). As DNA, the CDR3 is TGCAGTGCCTCAGGGTCGGAGCGCTCCTACGAGCAGTACTTC. The encoded protein is CSASGSERSYEQYF.